This is a list of T cell receptor beta chains from one sample in a study of patients and donors after allogeneic stem cell transplantation. TCRdb re-called the RT-PCR reads with MiXCR, one entry per CDR3 protein. Of about a million distinct CDR3 sequences listed, over 15% are singletons. Source material: blood, either unsorted or a sorted T cell fraction (not recorded which). These receptors were obtained from a human donor who was either an allogeneic HSCT recipient or a stem cell or donor lymphocyte infusion donor (not recorded which). It is not recorded whose cells these are; they may come from a transplant donor. Both conserved end residues are part of each CDR3. A D gene is named only where the DNA matches it firmly. Where a row states a size, it is once, few, many or the class of an expanded clone; other rows omit it.

D gene	CDR3 length	V gene	J gene	clone size	CDR3 DNA	CDR3 protein
NA	13	TRBV7-6	TRBJ2-7	NA	TGTGCCAGCAGAAACAGGGATGGGGTCGAGCAGTACTTC	CASRNRDGVEQYF
NA	13	TRBV11-3	TRBJ2-5	NA	TGTGCCAGCAGCTCACCCAACGGGGAGACCCAGTACTTC	CASSSPNGETQYF
TRBD1	15	TRBV6-1	TRBJ1-5	NA	TGTGCCAGCAGTGGATCGGACAGGCCTAATCAGCCCCAGCATTTT	CASSGSDRPNQPQHF
TRBD2	18	TRBV6-5	TRBJ2-1	few	TGTGCCAGCAGTTACTCGGGTAGCGGGGGGTTCCCCGGTGATGAGCAGTTCTTC	CASSYSGSGGFPGDEQFF
TRBD1	15	TRBV20-1	TRBJ2-7	few	TGCAGTGCTACACGATGGGACAGAAACTCCTACGAGCAGTACTTC	CSATRWDRNSYEQYF
NA	13	TRBV16	TRBJ1-2	NA	TGTGCCAGCAGCCCTCCGGGAATCTATGGCTACACCTTC	CASSPPGIYGYTF
NA	15	TRBV9	TRBJ2-3	many	TGTGCCAGCAGCGTAGCCCAGCGGGGCACAGATACGCAGTATTTT	CASSVAQRGTDTQYF
NA	13	TRBV12-3/TRBV12-4	TRBJ2-3	NA	TGTGCCAGCAGTTTTCAGGGGGGGAATACGCAGTATTTT	CASSFQGGNTQYF
NA	16	TRBV4-2	TRBJ1-4	many	TGTGCCAGCAGCCAAGCCCCAGTCCGGCTCAACGAAAAACTGTTTTTT	CASSQAPVRLNEKLFF
TRBD2	17	TRBV6-5	TRBJ2-5	NA	TGTGCCAGCAGTTACTCGGGTAGCGGGGGGGTTTGGGAGACCCAGTACTTC	CASSYSGSGGVWETQYF
TRBD1	13	TRBV27	TRBJ1-6	few	TGTGCCAGCAGGACAGGGGGCGGTTCACCCCTCCACTTT	CASRTGGGSPLHF
NA	15	TRBV27	TRBJ2-6	NA	TGTGCCAGCAGTTTCGACCCTTCTGGGGCCAACGTCCTGACTTTC	CASSFDPSGANVLTF
TRBD1	15	TRBV7-9	TRBJ1-6	few	TGTGCCAGCAGCTCCGGACAGGGCCGTTATTCACCCCTCCACTTT	CASSSGQGRYSPLHF
TRBD2	14	TRBV6-1	TRBJ2-3	NA	TGTGCCAGCAACTCACTAGCGGGGGGTGATACGCAGTATTTT	CASNSLAGGDTQYF
TRBD2	19	TRBV4-3	TRBJ2-3	NA	TGCGCCAGCAGCCAAGATTGGACGGGGGGGCCGGGTCCCACAGATACGCAGTATTTT	CASSQDWTGGPGPTDTQYF
NA	14	TRBV20-1	TRBJ2-1	NA	TGCAGTGCCTCCGGGGACAAGGCTTACGATGAGCAGTTCTTC	CSASGDKAYDEQFF
NA	15	TRBV4-1	TRBJ2-7	few	TGCGCCAGCAGCCATAGAGCGTCGGGGGAATACGAGCAGTACTTC	CASSHRASGEYEQYF
NA	12	TRBV6-6	TRBJ1-2	few	TGTGCCAGCCGGGACGGAGACTATGGCTACACCTTC	CASRDGDYGYTF
TRBD2	13	TRBV5-1	TRBJ2-7	NA	TGCGCCAGCAGCTACGGACTAGCTAGCGAGCAGTACTTC	CASSYGLASEQYF
TRBD1	15	TRBV27	TRBJ2-7	few	TGTGCCAGCGGATCCCTGGACAGGGAGCCCCACGAGCAGTACTTC	CASGSLDREPHEQYF
NA	16	TRBV4-1	TRBJ2-2	NA	TGCGCCAGCAGCCAAGTTTACCCGGGGGTGACCGGGGAGCTGTTTTTT	CASSQVYPGVTGELFF
TRBD1	14	TRBV7-2	TRBJ2-3	NA	TGTGCCAGCAGCGTAGGTAGGGGGCGGGATACGCAGTATTTT	CASSVGRGRDTQYF
TRBD2	14	TRBV20-1	TRBJ2-7	NA	TGCAGTGCTGGGGACTTAGCGGGGCTCGACGAGCAGTACTTC	CSAGDLAGLDEQYF